The next 10 T cell receptor beta chains were all read from a single sample in a study of T cell responses to AZD1222 COVID-19 vaccine. Profiling relied on immunoSEQ multiplex PCR, and the TCRdb table lists in-frame clones only, not all of them. Seen here are roughly 120,000 clones, 92% observed once, and the top ten hold 14%. The sequences come from peripheral blood, collected on day 0 of AZD1222 vaccination. The receptor set was obtained from an adult in good health.

This clone has more than one count but fewer than ten. The genes are TRBV11-2 and TRBJ1-2, with 7 positions matching TRBD1. The CDR3 runs to 14 residues. The J segment lost 4 bases and the V segment lost 5 bases, leaving 7 bases of the junction unmatched. Germline V gene data show CDR1 as SGHAT and CDR2 as FQNNGV. This CDR3 is CASSDRGTVYGYTF. The CDR3 bases are TGTGCCAGCAGCGACCGAGGGACAGTCTATGGCTACACCTTC.

This rearrangement joins TRBV12-5 to TRBJ1-2; D may be TRBD1 (5 bases). Germline lookup yields CDR1 LGHNT and CDR2 FRNRAP. The CDR3 loop spans 16 amino acids. Trimming cost V 2 bases and J 3 bases, with 16 bases left between them. The CDR3 protein is CASGLTPEQDYYGYTF. For the CDR3, the DNA is TGTGCTAGTGGTTTGACGCCGGAACAGGACTACTATGGCTACACCTTC.

The chain combines TRBV7-9 with TRBJ2-1; 11 nucleotides agree with TRBD2. The CDR3 runs 13 residues. V trimming: 2 bases; J trimming: 16 bases; junction bases outside the gene matches: 7. CDR1 is SEHNR, CDR2 FQNEAQ, per germline (reference sequence). CDR3 protein: CASSLFSGGAYFF. The CDR3 DNA follows: TGTGCCAGCAGCTTATTTAGCGGGGGGGCCTACTTCTTC.

This sequence joins TRBV6-4 and TRBJ1-4; D gene ambiguous. Germline V gene lookup returns CDR1 MRHNA and CDR2 SNTAGT. This CDR3 spans 14 amino acids. V shed 5 bases and J shed 4 bases, with 11 bases lying between them. The CDR3 DNA reads as TGTGCCAGCAGTCCGGGAGCGGGTAATGAAAAACTGTTTTTT. It encodes CASSPGAGNEKLFF.

The chain links TRBV6-5 to TRBJ1-3; TRBD1 matches 7 bases. This CDR3 region has 15 residues. CDR1 MNHEY and CDR2 SVGAGI come from the germline V gene. V lost 6 bases to trimming and J lost 0 bases; unmatched junction nucleotides: 5. CDR3 residues: CASRNQGVSGNTIYF. CDR3 sequence (DNA): TGTGCCAGCAGGAACCAGGGGGTCTCTGGAAACACCATATATTTT.

This chain links TRBV9 with TRBJ2-1; TRBD2 aligns across 10 bases. CDR3 length: 15 residues. Unmatched junction bases numbered 11, after V lost 4 bases and J lost 10 bases. CDR1 is SGDLS, CDR2 YYNGEE, per germline. CDR3 coding DNA: TGTGCCAGCAGCTCGGCTAGCGGGAGTTCCGGAGAGCAGTTCTTC. Protein: CASSSASGSSGEQFF.

V is TRBV28 and J is TRBJ1-4; D gene unclear. This CDR3 region has 17 residues. V was clipped by 3 bases and J by 5 bases, with 19 bases between them. Germline V gene sequence: CDR1 MDHEN, CDR2 SYDVKM. CDR3 DNA: TGTGCCAGCAGTTTGACGGCAGAAGTGGCCCAAAATGAAAAACTGTTTTTT. Translated, it gives CASSLTAEVAQNEKLFF. The whole variable domain, remainder taken from reference TRBV28 and TRBJ1-4, is DVKVTQSSRYLVKRTGEKVFLECVQDMDHENMFWYRQDPGLGLRLIYFSYDVKMKEKGDIPEGYSVSREKKERFSLILESASTNQTSMYLCASSLTAEVAQNEKLFFGSGTQLSVL.

The table lists this clone with a few counts. CDR3 protein: CASSFQYGYTF. In nucleotides, the CDR3 is TGTGCCAGCAGTTTCCAATATGGCTACACCTTC. V is TRBV28 and J is TRBJ1-2; D gene unclear. The V gene's germline CDR1 is MDHEN and CDR2 SYDVKM. Deletions cut 3 bases from V and 5 bases from J, with 4 bases between. The CDR3 spans 11 residues.

The V call is TRBV28, the J call TRBJ1-1; 7 positions match TRBD1. The V and J ends lost 4 bases and 4 bases, in that order; junction bases with no gene match: 6. Per the germline V gene, CDR1 is MDHEN and CDR2 is SYDVKM. This CDR3 is built from 14 residues. The CDR3 coding sequence is TGTGCCAGCAGTTCGGGACAGAGACCCACTGAAGCTTTCTTT. Residues: CASSSGQRPTEAFF.

The chain employs TRBV4-3 and TRBJ1-2; D is perhaps TRBD1 (5 bases). The germline gives CDR1 LGHNA, CDR2 YSLEER. Trimming shortened V by 0 bases and J by 8 bases, and 13 bases separated the two germline ends. The CDR3 runs 14 residues. Here the CDR3 DNA reads TGCGCCAGCAGCCAAGATCGAGGGGTTAGGGGCTACACCTTC. It specifies CASSQDRGVRGYTF.